This TCR beta chain was identified during a study of OX40 agonist ivuxolimab in advanced cancers. Germline V gene sequence: CDR1 KGHSH, CDR2 LQKENI. CDR3 length: 15 amino acids. Trimming left V 2 bases short and J 7 bases short, with 18 bases between. Study results and limitations: CD8+ T cells averaged more expanded clones than CD4+.

Concerning this clone itself: The antigen is unknown.

At cycle 4 day 1, cycle 7 day 1, and baseline, blood was sampled. Sequenced by immunoSEQ multiplex PCR; TCRdb stores in-frame clones only, minus some. The table has around 100,000 clones, nearly 90% seen once. The gene calls are TRBV18 and TRBJ2-7; D may be TRBD1 (6 bases). The receptor was derived from an adult with an advanced solid tumor such as melanoma, head and neck, liver or kidney cancer. The material was CD4+ or CD8+ T cells sorted from blood, obtained in a trial of the OX40 agonist ivuxolimab. Here the CDR3 reads CASSPGQTEVGEQYF. The DNA for the CDR3 is TGTGCCAGCTCACCAGGACAGACCGAGGTCGGGGAGCAGTACTTC.